Below are 27 T cell receptor beta chains sequenced from a single sample in a study of beta chain features in type 1 diabetes. Expressed TCRB transcripts were sequenced, since all the RNA that had been isolated was reverse transcribed. Repertoires were generated with immunoSEQ multiplex PCR, while TCRdb's copy carries only in-frame clones and drops some. The sample comprises about 360,000 clones, roughly 12% of which are singletons, and more than 0.015% rests with the top ten. The material sequenced was naive CD4+ T cells from blood. The receptors were sampled from a man younger than 30 in good health.

This clone has just a few counts. The genes are TRBV19 and TRBJ2-1, with TRBD1 matching over 7 bases. There are 12 residues in the CDR3. CDR1 is LNHDA, CDR2 SQIVND, per germline (reference sequence). After removal of 3 bases from V and 12 bases from J, the junction contained 5 bases not matched to a gene. The CDR3, as DNA: TGTGCCAGTAGTATTGGGGACAGACGGCAGTTCTTC. Residues: CASSIGDRRQFF. The full variable domain, rest sourced from reference TRBV19 and TRBJ2-1, is DGGITQSPKYLFRKEGQNVTLSCEQNLNHDAMYWYRQDPGQGLRLIYYSQIVNDFQKGDIAEGYSVSREKKESFPLTVTSAQKNPTAFYLCASSIGDRRQFFGPGTRLTVL.

This clone has ten or more counts. The rearrangement joins TRBV4-3 to TRBJ2-7; 8 nucleotides line up with TRBD1. V shed 2 bases and J 5 bases; nucleotides not matched to a gene: 5. Per germline, CDR1 LGHNA and CDR2 YSLEER. The CDR3 length is 14 residues. The CDR3 spells CASSQRVQGDEQYF. The CDR3 DNA reads TGCGCCAGCAGCCAACGTGTACAGGGGGACGAGCAGTACTTC.

This clone was counted a few times. The rearrangement uses TRBV18 and TRBJ1-5; D gene unclear. The CDR3 runs to 14 residues. Looked up from germline, CDR1 is KGHSH and CDR2 is LQKENI. V lost 5 bases, J lost 0 bases, and 8 bases lay in between. The CDR3 bases are TGTGCCAGCTCATATACAGATAGCAATCAGCCCCAGCATTTT. Its translation: CASSYTDSNQPQHF.

V and J are TRBV7-3 and TRBJ2-4; 8 bases are shared with TRBD1. The ends lost 2 bases at V and 0 bases at J; junction bases unmatched: 3. Germline-derived CDR1 and CDR2 are SGHTA and FQGTGA. There are 16 residues in the CDR3. This chain's CDR3 is CASSLGQGLAKNIQYF. The CDR3 bases are TGTGCCAGCAGCTTAGGACAGGGACTAGCCAAAAACATTCAGTACTTC.

This clone was recorded a few times. The chain joins TRBV18 to TRBJ2-3; perhaps TRBD2 as D (6 bases). Trimming pared 4 bases from V and 7 bases from J, leaving 21 bases between. Germline V lookup: CDR1 KGHSH, CDR2 LQKENI. CDR3 length: 16 residues. The CDR3 coding sequence is TGTGCCAGCTCACGATCCGGGGGACCCTCCACGTATACGCAGTATTTT. Protein sequence: CASSRSGGPSTYTQYF. The full variable domain, completed using reference TRBV18 and TRBJ2-3, is NAGVMQNPRHLVRRRGQEARLRCSPMKGHSHVYWYRQLPEEGLKFMVYLQKENIIDESGMPKERFSAEFPKEGPSILRIQQVVRGDSAAYFCASSRSGGPSTYTQYFGPGTRLTVL.

The V gene is TRBV2, the J gene TRBJ2-6, with a possible D match to TRBD1 (6 bases). Per the germline V gene, CDR1 is SNHLY and CDR2 is FYNNEI. V was pared by 6 bases and J by 6 bases, with 9 bases between. The CDR3 sequence is 13 residues long. CDR3 nucleotides: TGTGCCAGCAGCGCAGGGGTGGCCAACGTCCTGACTTTC. The encoded protein is CASSAGVANVLTF.

This clone has only a few counts. The chain joins TRBV2 to TRBJ2-7, with D unclear. Germline CDR1 is SNHLY and CDR2 is FYNNEI. The CDR3 consists of 13 residues. Trimming shortened V by 6 bases and J by 1 base, and 10 bases separated the two germline ends. DNA of the CDR3: TGTGCCAGCAGGTTCAGGTTTTCCTACGAGCAGTACTTC. Protein product: CASRFRFSYEQYF.

This clone was counted only a few times. The chain has TRBV6-5 and TRBJ2-3, with D unclear. Germline lookup yields CDR1 MNHEY and CDR2 SVGAGI. Trimming removed 2 bases from V and 3 bases from J, with 12 bases in between. The CDR3 totals 15 residues. CDR3 sequence reads: CASSYVGGETDTQYF. DNA for the CDR3: TGTGCCAGCAGTTACGTTGGCGGTGAGACAGATACGCAGTATTTT.

The chain has TRBV30 and TRBJ1-3; a weak D match, TRBD1 (5 bases). This CDR3 contains 13 residues. V was cut by 8 bases and J by 4 bases, with 15 bases left in between. Germline CDR1 reads GTSNPN; CDR2 reads SVGIG (reference sequence). The CDR3 loop is CAGGSAGGNTIYF. In DNA, the CDR3 is TGTGCCGGGGGGTCGGCAGGCGGAAACACCATATATTTT. The full variable domain, its missing parts supplied by reference TRBV30 and TRBJ1-3, is SQTIHQWPATLVQPVGSPLSLECTVEGTSNPNLYWYRQAAGRGLQLLFYSVGIGQISSEVPQNLSASRPQDRQFILSSKKLLLSDSGFYLCAGGSAGGNTIYFGEGSWLTVV.

This chain joins TRBV28 and TRBJ2-5; 9 bases are a match to TRBD1. Trimming took 4 bases from V and 4 from J; bases not matched to a gene: 10. The CDR3 totals 16 residues. Germline assignment: CDR1 MDHEN and CDR2 SYDVKM. The CDR3 region is CASSSPGQGFGETQYF. In nucleotides, the CDR3 is TGTGCCAGCAGTTCGCCGGGACAGGGATTCGGAGAGACCCAGTACTTC.

In this sample, this clone turned up a few times. The junction departs from the called germline gene at one end, perhaps through a read error. This chain joins TRBV29-1 and TRBJ1-2, with 9 positions matching TRBD1. CDR1 SQVTM and CDR2 ANQGSEA come from the germline V gene. The CDR3 is made up of 15 amino acids. This chain's CDR3 is CSVEAGGGQGYGYTF. In DNA, the CDR3 is TGCAGCGTCGAAGCGGGGGGGGGACAGGGCTATGGCTACACCTTC. The full variable domain, with the rest looked up from reference TRBV29-1 and TRBJ1-2, is SAVISQKPSRDICQRGTSLTIQCQVDSQVTMMFWYRQQPGQSLTLIATANQGSEATYESGFVIDKFPISRPNLTFSTLTVSNMSPEDSSIYLCSVEAGGGQGYGYTFGSGTRLTVV.

This clone has just a few counts. This sequence joins TRBV28 and TRBJ2-5; possible D gene TRBD1, 5 bases. The CDR3 consists of 14 residues. The germline CDR1 and CDR2 sequences are MDHEN and SYDVKM. Between the trimmed V and J ends, which lost 6 bases and 1 base, there was a span of 12 bases. This CDR3 reads CASSPPGIQETQYF. The CDR3 DNA reads TGTGCCAGCAGCCCCCCAGGGATCCAAGAGACCCAGTACTTC.

This clone was found a few times. The chain links TRBV19 to TRBJ1-2; D remains ambiguous. The V gene's germline CDR1 is LNHDA and CDR2 SQIVND (reference sequence). This CDR3 is 13 amino acids long. V was pared by 5 bases and J by 3 bases, with 10 bases between. The CDR3 bases are TGTGCCAGTAGTGGCCTTGAGGACTATGGCTACACCTTC. Protein: CASSGLEDYGYTF.

This clone was recorded a few times. The genes are TRBV18 and TRBJ1-2, with 8 bases identical to TRBD1. Germline loops: CDR1 KGHSH, CDR2 LQKENI. The CDR3 has 16 amino acids. Unmatched junction bases numbered 9, after V lost 2 bases and J lost 4 bases. CDR3 protein: CASSPWQGAPGYGYTF. The CDR3 nucleotides are TGTGCCAGCTCACCATGGCAGGGGGCGCCGGGCTATGGCTACACCTTC.

This clone was counted a few times. Additional DNA sequences in this sample encode the identical CDR3. V and J are TRBV19 and TRBJ2-5, with 8 nucleotides matching TRBD1. There are 13 residues in the CDR3. Germline CDR1 LNHDA, CDR2 SQIVND (reference sequence). J was trimmed by 5 bases and V by 4 bases; bases with no gene match: 3. The CDR3 spells CASSTQGAETQYF. The CDR3 DNA reads as TGTGCCAGTAGTACCCAGGGGGCTGAGACCCAGTACTTC.

CDR3 sequence (DNA): TGTGCCAGCAGTCTAGCGGGGGCCCGGACAGATACGCAGTATTTT. This codes for CASSLAGARTDTQYF. The chain joins TRBV6-4 to TRBJ2-3, with 10 bases fitting TRBD2. The germline gives CDR1 MRHNA, CDR2 SNTAGT. Trimming took 5 bases from V and 3 from J; bases not matched to a gene: 5. The CDR3 extends over 15 amino acids.

The chain employs TRBV5-8 and TRBJ2-1; D is unclear. V gave up 2 bases and J gave up 6 bases, with 12 bases separating them. The CDR3 has 14 amino acids. Germline V gene data show CDR1 as SGHTS and CDR2 as YDEGEE. The CDR3 is CASSFEPSINEQFF. CDR3 bases: TGTGCCAGCAGCTTCGAACCGAGCATCAATGAGCAGTTCTTC. The whole variable domain, remainder taken from reference TRBV5-8 and TRBJ2-1, is EAGVTQSPTHLIKTRGQQATLRCSPISGHTSVYWYQQALGLGLQFLLWYDEGEERNRGNFPPRFSGRQFPNYSSELNVNALELEDSALYLCASSFEPSINEQFFGPGTRLTVL.

This sequence joins TRBV4-1 and TRBJ2-3; perhaps TRBD2 as D (5 bases). V shed 0 bases and J shed 2 bases, with 18 bases lying between them. This CDR3 spans 18 amino acids. From germline, CDR1 is MGHRA and CDR2 YSYEKL. CDR3 in DNA: TGCGCCAGCAGCCAAGAGTTGAGTGGCGGGTGGGCCACAGATACGCAGTATTTT. It codes for CASSQELSGGWATDTQYF.

This clone was picked up a small number of times. This chain connects TRBV5-1 to TRBJ2-2; TRBD1 agrees at 8 bases. J was trimmed by 4 bases and V by 5 bases; bases with no gene match: 10. Germline lookup yields CDR1 SGHRS and CDR2 YFSETQ. This CDR3 is built from 16 residues. DNA for the CDR3: TGCGCCAGCAGATTGCAGGGGGCGCGGGGCACCGGGGAGCTGTTTTTT. The encoded protein is CASRLQGARGTGELFF.

V is TRBV2 and J is TRBJ1-2, with D possibly matching TRBD1 (5 bases). The germline CDR1 and CDR2 sequences are SNHLY and FYNNEI. This CDR3 spans 14 amino acids. Trimming removed 10 bases at V and 1 base at J, with 16 bases between. This chain's CDR3 is CATAARVYNYGYTF. The CDR3 nucleotides are TGTGCCACCGCCGCCAGGGTGTATAACTATGGCTACACCTTC.

The table lists this clone with a few counts. V and J are TRBV30 and TRBJ2-1, with TRBD2 as a possible D gene (6 bases). Germline CDR1 is GTSNPN and CDR2 is SVGIG (reference sequence). Trimming removed 5 bases from V and 8 bases from J, with 19 bases in between. The CDR3 spans 14 residues. The CDR3 DNA reads TGTGCCTGGTCGCACGCGACTAGTTATTATGAGCAGTTCTTC. It is translated as CAWSHATSYYEQFF.

This clone was detected a few times. Here the CDR3 reads CASSYRDRGQETQYF. DNA of the CDR3: TGCGCCAGCAGCTACCGGGACAGGGGCCAAGAGACCCAGTACTTC. The chain recombines TRBV5-1 with TRBJ2-5, with 10 bases matching TRBD1. This CDR3 contains 15 residues. In germline, CDR1 is SGHRS, CDR2 YFSETQ. The V and J ends lost 3 bases and 1 base, in that order; junction bases with no gene match: 3. Supplemented by reference TRBV5-1 and TRBJ2-5, the full variable domain reads KAGVTQTPRYLIKTRGQQVTLSCSPISGHRSVSWYQQTPGQGLQFLFEYFSETQRNKGNFPGRFSGRQFSNSRSEMNVSTLELGDSALYLCASSYRDRGQETQYFGPGTRLLVL.

The chain employs TRBV5-1 and TRBJ2-3; TRBD2 agrees at 8 bases. This CDR3 spans 15 amino acids. J gave up 2 bases and V 8 bases, and 10 bases lay outside the gene matches. Germline V gene data show CDR1 as SGHRS and CDR2 as YFSETQ. The CDR3 spells CASRSGGVSTDTQYF. CDR3 bases: TGCGCCAGTCGGAGCGGGGGTGTTTCCACAGATACGCAGTATTTT.

This clone came up once. The chain recombines TRBV10-3 with TRBJ2-1, with TRBD2 identical over 11 bases. The CDR3 spans 15 residues. V lost 0 bases to trimming and J lost 8 bases; unmatched junction nucleotides: 3. In germline, CDR1 is ENHRY, CDR2 SYGVKD. Written as DNA, the CDR3 is TGTGCCATCAGTGAGTCGCGGACTAGCGGGCATGAGCAGTTCTTC. Its translation: CAISESRTSGHEQFF.

This chain joins TRBV6-5 and TRBJ2-3; D is possibly TRBD2 (6 bases). The CDR3 covers 13 residues. Trimming stripped 5 bases from V and 5 bases from J, with 11 bases between. In germline, CDR1 is MNHEY, CDR2 SVGAGI. CDR3 protein: CASSPGLGDTQYF. Written as DNA, the CDR3 is TGTGCCAGCAGTCCGGGACTGGGAGATACGCAGTATTTT.

In its sample, this clone was seen a few times. This chain joins TRBV6-6 and TRBJ1-1, with D possibly matching TRBD1 (5 bases). Germline CDR1 MNHNY, CDR2 SVGAGI (reference sequence). V gave up 7 bases and J gave up 5 bases, with 14 bases separating them. This CDR3 comprises 13 residues. In nucleotides, the CDR3 is TGTGCCAGCACACTGATGGGGGGGACTGAAGCTTTCTTT. It translates to CASTLMGGTEAFF.

The DNA for the CDR3 is TGTGCCAGCAGCTCTACAGGGGGAGAGTTGACAGATACGCAGTATTTT. Its translation is CASSSTGGELTDTQYF. J is TRBJ2-3 and V is TRBV5-6; 8 bases are shared with TRBD1. Germline CDR1 is SGHDT and CDR2 is YYEEEE. The CDR3 extends over 16 amino acids. The V and J ends lost 3 bases and 3 bases, in that order; junction bases with no gene match: 9.